This TCR beta chain was identified in a study of T cell responses to AZD1222 COVID-19 vaccine. Assay: immunoSEQ multiplex PCR; the TCRdb copy retains only in-frame clones and omits some. This table has approximately 110,000 clones, 70% to 90% appearing once. This receptor was taken from an adult in good health. The sample in question was peripheral blood, obtained on day 0 of AZD1222 vaccination.

The CDR3 bases are TGTGCCAGCAGCACCCAGACTAGCCTGGGCACCGGGGAGCTGTTTTTT. It yields the protein CASSTQTSLGTGELFF. The rearrangement joins TRBV7-9 to TRBJ2-2; 7 bases match TRBD2. Germline V gene sequence: CDR1 SEHNR, CDR2 FQNEAQ (reference sequence). This CDR3 contains 16 residues. Trimming took 5 bases from V and 4 from J; bases not matched to a gene: 10.